The subject of this entry is one T cell receptor (beta chain). These data originate in a study of blood T cell repertoires in COVID-19. Germline loops: CDR1 SNHLY, CDR2 FYNNEI. CDR3 length: 14 amino acids. J was trimmed by 6 bases and V by 4 bases; bases with no gene match: 5. Only in-frame clones appear in the TCRdb table, and some are missing; sequencing was by immunoSEQ multiplex PCR. This repertoire shows 250,000 to 400,000 clones, 70% to 90% found once; its top ten account for 5.3%. Specimen: PBMCs or T cells enriched from blood (not recorded which). This rearrangement joins TRBV2 to TRBJ1-4, with 7 nucleotides matching TRBD1. The receptor's source is a woman in her 30s who had recovered from COVID-19. This chain's CDR3 is CASSGGTVDEKLFF. The DNA for the CDR3 is TGTGCCAGCAGTGGCGGGACAGTTGATGAAAAACTGTTTTTT.